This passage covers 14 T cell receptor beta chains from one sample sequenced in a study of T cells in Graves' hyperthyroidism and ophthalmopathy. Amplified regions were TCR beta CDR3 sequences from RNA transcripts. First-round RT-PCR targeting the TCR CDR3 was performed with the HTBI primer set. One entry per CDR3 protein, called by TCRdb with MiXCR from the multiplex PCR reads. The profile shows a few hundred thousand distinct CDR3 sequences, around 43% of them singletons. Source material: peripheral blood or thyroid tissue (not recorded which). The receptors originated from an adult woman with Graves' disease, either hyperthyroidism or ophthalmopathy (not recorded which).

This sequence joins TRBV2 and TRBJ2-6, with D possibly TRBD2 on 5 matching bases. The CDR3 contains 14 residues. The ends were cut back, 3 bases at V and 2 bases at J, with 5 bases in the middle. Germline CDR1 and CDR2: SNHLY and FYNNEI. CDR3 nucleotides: TGTGCCAGCAGTGACGGGACTGGGGCCAACGTCCTGACTTTC. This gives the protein CASSDGTGANVLTF.

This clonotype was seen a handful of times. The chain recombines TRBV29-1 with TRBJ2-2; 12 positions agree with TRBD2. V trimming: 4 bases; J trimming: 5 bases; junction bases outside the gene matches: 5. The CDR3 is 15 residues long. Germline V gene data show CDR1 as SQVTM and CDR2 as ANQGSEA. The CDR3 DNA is TGCAGCGTTGGCATAGGGACTAGCGGGACCGGGGAGCTGTTTTTT. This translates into CSVGIGTSGTGELFF.

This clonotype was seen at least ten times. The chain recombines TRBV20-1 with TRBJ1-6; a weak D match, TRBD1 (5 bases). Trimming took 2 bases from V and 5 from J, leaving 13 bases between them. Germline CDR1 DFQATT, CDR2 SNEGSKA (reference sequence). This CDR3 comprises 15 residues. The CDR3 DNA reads TGCAGTGCTAGAAATCCAGGGCTAGATAATTCACCCCTCCACTTT. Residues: CSARNPGLDNSPLHF.

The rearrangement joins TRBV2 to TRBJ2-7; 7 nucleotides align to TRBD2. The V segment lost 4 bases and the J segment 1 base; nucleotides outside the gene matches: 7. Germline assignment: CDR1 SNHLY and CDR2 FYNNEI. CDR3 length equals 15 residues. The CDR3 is CASSGGEGKSYEQYF. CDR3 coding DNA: TGTGCCAGCAGTGGGGGGGAGGGAAAGTCCTACGAGCAGTACTTC.

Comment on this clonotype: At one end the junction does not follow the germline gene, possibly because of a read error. CDR3 protein: CSVVADGGYIF. Here the CDR3 DNA reads TGCAGCGTTGTTGCTGACGGGGGCTACATCTTC. The V gene is TRBV29-1, the J gene TRBJ1-2; TRBD1 might be the D (6 bases). The germline V gene has CDR1 SQVTM and CDR2 ANQGSEA. The CDR3 extends over 11 amino acids.

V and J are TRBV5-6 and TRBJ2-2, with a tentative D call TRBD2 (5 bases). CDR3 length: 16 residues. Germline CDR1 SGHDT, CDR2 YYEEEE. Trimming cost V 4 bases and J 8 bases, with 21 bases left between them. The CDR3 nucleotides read TGTGCCAGCAGCGCCGGACTTATATCTTCGGCTGGGGAGCTGTTTTTT. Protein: CASSAGLISSAGELFF.

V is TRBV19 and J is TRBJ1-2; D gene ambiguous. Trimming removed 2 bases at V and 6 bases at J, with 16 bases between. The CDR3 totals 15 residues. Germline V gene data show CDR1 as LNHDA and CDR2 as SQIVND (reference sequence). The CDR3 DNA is TGTGCCAGTAGTATATTTGGCCAGGTTGGTGATGGCTACACCTTC. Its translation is CASSIFGQVGDGYTF.

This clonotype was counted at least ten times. Here the CDR3 reads CSSEGGNNSPLHF. Written as DNA, the CDR3 is TGCAGTTCCGAGGGTGGGAATAATTCACCCCTCCACTTT. The V call is TRBV20-1, the J call TRBJ1-6; D is ambiguous. Trimming removed 8 bases from V and 5 bases from J, with 13 bases in between. The CDR3 extends over 13 amino acids. Germline V gene data show CDR1 as DFQATT and CDR2 as SNEGSKA (reference sequence).

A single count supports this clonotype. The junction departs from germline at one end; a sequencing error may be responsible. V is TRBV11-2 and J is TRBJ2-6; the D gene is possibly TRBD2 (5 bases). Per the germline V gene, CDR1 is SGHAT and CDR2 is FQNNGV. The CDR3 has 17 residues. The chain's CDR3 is CASSQAVGNSGANVLTF. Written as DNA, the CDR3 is TGCGCCAGCAGCCAAGCGGTGGGGAACTCTGGGGCCAACGTCCTGACTTTC.

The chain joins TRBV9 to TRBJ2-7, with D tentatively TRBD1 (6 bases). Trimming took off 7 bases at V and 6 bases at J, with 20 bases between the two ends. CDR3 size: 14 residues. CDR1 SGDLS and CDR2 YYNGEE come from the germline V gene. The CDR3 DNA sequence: TGTGCCAGCTCGCGACTTCAGGGGTCCCCCGAGCAGTACTTC. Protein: CASSRLQGSPEQYF.

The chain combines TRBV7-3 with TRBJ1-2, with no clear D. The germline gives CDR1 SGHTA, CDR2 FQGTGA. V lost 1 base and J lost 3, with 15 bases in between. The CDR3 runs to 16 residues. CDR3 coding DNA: TGTGCCAGCAGCTTAATAGACATCCCCAGAGACTATGGCTACACCTTC. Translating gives CASSLIDIPRDYGYTF. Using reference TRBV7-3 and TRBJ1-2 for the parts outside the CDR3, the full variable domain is GAGVSQTPSNKVTEKGKYVELRCDPISGHTALYWYRQSLGQGPEFLIYFQGTGAADDSGLPNDRFFAVRPEGSVSTLKIQRTERGDSAVYLCASSLIDIPRDYGYTFGSGTRLTVV.

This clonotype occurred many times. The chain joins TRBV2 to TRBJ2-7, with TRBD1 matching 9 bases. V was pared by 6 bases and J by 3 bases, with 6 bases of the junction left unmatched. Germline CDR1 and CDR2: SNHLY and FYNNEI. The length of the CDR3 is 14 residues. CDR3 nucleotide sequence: TGTGCCAGCAGGGAGCCGGGACAGGGCTACGAGCAGTACTTC. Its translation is CASREPGQGYEQYF.

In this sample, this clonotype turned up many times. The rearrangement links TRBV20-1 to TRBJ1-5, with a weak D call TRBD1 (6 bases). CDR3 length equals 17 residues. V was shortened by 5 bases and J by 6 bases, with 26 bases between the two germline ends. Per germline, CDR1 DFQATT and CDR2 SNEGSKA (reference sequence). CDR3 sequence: CSAPEWKLTGFGQPQHF. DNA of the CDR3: TGCAGTGCTCCTGAATGGAAACTAACAGGGTTTGGTCAGCCCCAGCATTTT.

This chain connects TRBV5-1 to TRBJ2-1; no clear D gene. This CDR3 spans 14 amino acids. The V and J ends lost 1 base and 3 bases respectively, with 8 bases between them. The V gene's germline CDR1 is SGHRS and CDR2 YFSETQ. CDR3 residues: CASSLLLDYNEQFF. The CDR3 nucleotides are TGCGCCAGCAGCTTGTTACTCGACTACAATGAGCAGTTCTTC.